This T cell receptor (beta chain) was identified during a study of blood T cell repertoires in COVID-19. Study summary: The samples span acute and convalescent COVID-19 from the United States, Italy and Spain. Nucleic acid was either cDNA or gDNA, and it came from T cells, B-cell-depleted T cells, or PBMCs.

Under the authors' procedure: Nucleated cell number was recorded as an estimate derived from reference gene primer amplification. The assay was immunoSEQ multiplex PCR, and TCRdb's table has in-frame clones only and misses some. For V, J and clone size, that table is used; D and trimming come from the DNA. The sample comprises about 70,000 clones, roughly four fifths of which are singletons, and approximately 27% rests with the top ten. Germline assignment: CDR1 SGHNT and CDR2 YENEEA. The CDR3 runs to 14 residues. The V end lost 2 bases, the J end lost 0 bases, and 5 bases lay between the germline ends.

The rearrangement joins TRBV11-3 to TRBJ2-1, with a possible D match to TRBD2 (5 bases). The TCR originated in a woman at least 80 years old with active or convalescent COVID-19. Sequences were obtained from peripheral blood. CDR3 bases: TGTGCCAGCAGCTTACGGGACTCCTACAATGAGCAGTTCTTC. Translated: CASSLRDSYNEQFF. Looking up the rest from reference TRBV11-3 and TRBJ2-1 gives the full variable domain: EAGVVQSPRYKIIEKKQPVAFWCNPISGHNTLYWYLQNLGQGPELLIRYENEEAVDDSQLPKDRFSAERLKGVDSTLKIQPAELGDSAVYLCASSLRDSYNEQFFGPGTRLTVL.